These T cell receptor beta chains were read from a single sample in a study of identical twins. TCRdb re-derived calls from the 5' RACE reads in MiXCR, one entry per CDR3 protein. The table records 250,000 or so distinct CDR3 sequences, about 8.3% of them present only once. The same sample was also studied in work on yellow fever vaccine responses in identical twins.

The sequencing sample was made of CD8+ T cells sorted from blood. These TCRs come from a woman between 18 and 29 years old in good health. The CDR3 runs from the conserved cysteine through the conserved F or W. The order of the fields is CDR3 protein, CDR3 DNA, clone size, D gene, V gene, J gene. The D gene is left open where the match is weak. Clone size is given for some rows only: seen once, a few or many times, or a class if the clone is expanded.

CASSAGTGDYNEQFF	TGTGCCAGCAGTGCCGGGACAGGCGACTACAATGAGCAGTTCTTC	many	TRBD1	TRBV28	TRBJ2-1
CASSGIAGAVYTGELFF	TGCGCCAGCAGCGGGATAGCGGGAGCGGTCTACACCGGGGAGCTGTTTTTT	NA	TRBD2	TRBV5-1	TRBJ2-2
CASFTREGRYNEQFF	TGTGCCAGCTTCACCCGGGAGGGCCGCTACAATGAGCAGTTCTTC	NA	TRBD2	TRBV18	TRBJ2-1
CASSLSNPTDTQYF	TGTGCCAGCAGTTTATCGAACCCTACAGATACGCAGTATTTT	NA	NA	TRBV27	TRBJ2-3
CASSPTTGEETQYF	TGTGCCAGCAGCCCGACGACAGGGGAAGAGACCCAGTACTTC	few	TRBD1	TRBV16	TRBJ2-5
CASSYDRMLYNEQFF	TGTGCCAGCAGTTACGACAGGATGCTTTACAATGAGCAGTTCTTC	NA	NA	TRBV6-5	TRBJ2-1
CASSQDGLGEGLQETQYF	TGTGCCAGCAGCCAAGATGGTTTGGGGGAGGGCCTCCAAGAGACCCAGTACTTC	many	TRBD2	TRBV4-2	TRBJ2-5
CASSVYNSYNEQFF	TGTGCCAGCAGCGTCTACAACTCCTACAATGAGCAGTTCTTC	NA	NA	TRBV11-2	TRBJ2-1
CSPAGASYNEQFF	TGCAGCCCAGCGGGAGCTTCCTACAATGAGCAGTTCTTC	many	TRBD2	TRBV29-1	TRBJ2-1
CASSYPEGFWNTEAFF	TGTGCCAGCAGTTACCCGGAGGGGTTCTGGAACACTGAAGCTTTCTTT	many	NA	TRBV6-2/TRBV6-3	TRBJ1-1